The 19 T cell receptor beta chains below all came from one sample that was sequenced in a study of blood T cell repertoires in COVID-19. Some clones are missing from TCRdb's copy, which holds only in-frame ones; the method was immunoSEQ multiplex PCR. The data hold fewer than 150,000 clones, with about 86% observed a single time. The sample was peripheral blood. These receptors all come from an older man who had recovered from COVID-19.

The chain recombines TRBV5-4 with TRBJ1-5; D gene unclear. Per germline, CDR1 SGHNT and CDR2 YYREEE (reference sequence). The CDR3 is made up of 14 amino acids. The V end lost 4 bases, the J end lost 3 bases, and 11 bases lay between the germline ends. CDR3 region: CASSTDGVNQPQHF. The CDR3, as DNA: TGTGCCAGCAGCACGGACGGGGTCAATCAGCCCCAGCATTTT.

This clone was recorded at least ten times. The chain has TRBV10-3 and TRBJ1-1; the match to TRBD1 covers 8 bases. CDR3 size: 15 residues. V lost 5 bases and J lost 6; bases outside the gene matches: 11. The germline V gene has CDR1 ENHRY and CDR2 SYGVKD. The CDR3 sequence: CAISSQGQGGAEAFF. The CDR3 DNA is TGTGCCATCAGTAGTCAAGGACAGGGAGGCGCTGAAGCTTTCTTT.

The chain combines TRBV10-3 with TRBJ2-5; D may be TRBD2 (7 bases). Deletions cut 10 bases from V and 1 base from J, with 13 bases between. Germline lookup yields CDR1 ENHRY and CDR2 SYGVKD. CDR3 length: 13 amino acids. CDR3 sequence reads: CATTRGAQETQYF. For the CDR3, the DNA is TGTGCCACAACTCGGGGGGCCCAAGAGACCCAGTACTTC.

This clone was observed a single time. The chain couples TRBV20-1 to TRBJ2-5, with D tentatively TRBD2 (6 bases). V was clipped by 3 bases and J by 4 bases, with 21 bases between them. CDR1 and CDR2 (germline): DFQATT, SNEGSKA (reference sequence). This CDR3 has 16 residues. In DNA, the CDR3 is TGCAGTGCTAGTGCCACCTGGGACTCGCCCGGAGAGACCCAGTACTTC. Its protein product is CSASATWDSPGETQYF.

This clone came up a few times. V gene TRBV2 combines with J gene TRBJ1-1, with D perhaps TRBD1 (5 bases). V was pared by 5 bases and J by 0 bases, with 10 bases between. The CDR3 consists of 14 residues. Germline loops: CDR1 SNHLY, CDR2 FYNNEI. The CDR3 spells CASSRDSMNTEAFF. The CDR3 bases are TGTGCCAGCAGTCGAGACAGCATGAACACTGAAGCTTTCTTT.

The V and J genes are TRBV6-2 or TRBV6-3 and TRBJ2-1, with 13 positions matching TRBD2. The V and J ends lost 0 bases and 13 bases, in that order; junction bases with no gene match: 3. This CDR3 has 14 residues. Germline loops: CDR1 MNHEY, CDR2 SVGEGT. For the CDR3, the DNA is TGTGCCAGCAGTTACTCCTGGACTAGCGGGAGCCAGTTCTTC. This translates into CASSYSWTSGSQFF.

This chain links TRBV10-3 with TRBJ2-3, with 8 bases identical to TRBD2. From germline, CDR1 is ENHRY and CDR2 SYGVKD. V shed 3 bases, J shed 9 bases, and the junction held 14 bases outside the gene matches. The CDR3 extends over 16 amino acids. The DNA for the CDR3 is TGTGCCATCAGTGACATTCGGGGGGGGCCGGGGAACACGCAGTATTTT. It encodes CAISDIRGGPGNTQYF.

V is TRBV5-6 and J is TRBJ1-1, with a possible D match to TRBD1 (6 bases). The germline CDR1 and CDR2 sequences are SGHDT and YYEEEE. The CDR3 loop spans 14 amino acids. V lost 0 bases and J 5 bases, leaving 11 bases between the germline ends. The CDR3 nucleotides read TGTGCCAGCAGCTTGGGCAGGGGAGGGACTGAAGCTTTCTTT. This sequence encodes CASSLGRGGTEAFF.

The rearrangement links TRBV9 to TRBJ2-4; TRBD2 matches at 15 bases. V lost 3 bases, J lost 3 bases, and 10 bases stayed unmatched. This CDR3 has 19 residues. From germline, CDR1 is SGDLS and CDR2 YYNGEE. The CDR3 protein is CASSAGLAGGRVGKNIQYF. CDR3 nucleotides: TGTGCCAGCAGCGCCGGACTAGCGGGGGGGCGGGTAGGCAAAAACATTCAGTACTTC.

The CDR3 nucleotides read TGTGCCAGCAGCTCGCAGGGCCTGAACACTGAAGCTTTCTTT. Encoded protein: CASSSQGLNTEAFF. The rearrangement uses TRBV5-4 and TRBJ1-1; D might be TRBD1 (5 bases). The CDR3 runs 14 residues. Germline-derived CDR1 and CDR2 are SGHNT and YYREEE (reference sequence). Trimming cost V 3 bases and J 0 bases, with 9 bases left between them.

J is TRBJ2-1 and V is TRBV5-1; 7 positions agree with TRBD1. J gave up 4 bases and V 4 bases, and 5 bases lay outside the gene matches. There are 14 residues in the CDR3. Germline CDR1 is SGHRS and CDR2 is YFSETQ. The CDR3 coding sequence is TGCGCCAGCAGCCCCGGACAGGCGTACAATGAGCAGTTCTTC. This gives the protein CASSPGQAYNEQFF.

The V gene is TRBV7-2, the J gene TRBJ1-3, with 7 bases matching TRBD1. The CDR3 has 15 residues. From germline, CDR1 is SGHTA and CDR2 FQGNSA. With V trimmed by 4 bases and J by 0 bases, 3 bases remained unmatched. The CDR3: CASSSRDSSGNTIYF. The CDR3 DNA sequence: TGTGCCAGCAGCTCGAGGGACAGCTCTGGAAACACCATATATTTT. Full variable domain (remainder filled in from reference TRBV7-2 and TRBJ1-3): GAGVSQSPSNKVTEKGKDVELRCDPISGHTALYWYRQSLGQGLEFLIYFQGNSAPDKSGLPSDRFSAERTGGSVSTLTIQRTQQEDSAVYLCASSSRDSSGNTIYFGEGSWLTVV.

The rearrangement uses TRBV4-2 and TRBJ1-5; TRBD1 might be the D (6 bases). The CDR3 has 16 residues. Trimming left V 0 bases short and J 3 bases short, with 12 bases between. Germline lookup yields CDR1 LGHNA and CDR2 YNFKEQ. CDR3 nucleotides: TGTGCCAGCAGCCAAGAAGCAGGGGCTGCCAATCAGCCCCAGCATTTT. It yields the protein CASSQEAGAANQPQHF.

CDR3: CASSRLGMGYRGGEKLFF. In nucleotides, the CDR3 is TGTGCCAGCAGCCGATTGGGGATGGGGTACAGGGGAGGCGAAAAACTGTTTTTT. The J gene is TRBJ1-4, the V gene TRBV9; the match to TRBD1 covers 7 bases. The J segment lost 8 bases and the V segment lost 4 bases, leaving 20 bases of the junction unmatched. The CDR3 is made up of 18 amino acids. From germline, CDR1 is SGDLS and CDR2 YYNGEE.

This chain uses TRBV5-1 with TRBJ2-5, with 8 bases matching TRBD2. V was pared by 6 bases and J by 1 base, with 8 bases of the junction left unmatched. Per germline, CDR1 SGHRS and CDR2 YFSETQ. The CDR3 runs to 15 residues. The CDR3 is CASIWSGGPQETQYF. CDR3 DNA sequence: TGCGCCAGCATCTGGAGCGGGGGCCCCCAAGAGACCCAGTACTTC.

This clone was picked up one time. V gene TRBV6-2 or TRBV6-3 combines with J gene TRBJ1-4; 9 nucleotides match TRBD1. J lost 6 bases, V lost 4 bases, and 6 bases had no gene match. The length of the CDR3 is 15 residues. The germline V gene encodes CDR1 MNHEY and CDR2 SVGEGT. DNA of the CDR3: TGTGCCAGCAGTTCTCGGGACAGGGAGGATGAAAAACTGTTTTTT. Protein sequence: CASSSRDREDEKLFF.

The V gene is TRBV15, the J gene TRBJ1-1; D might be TRBD1 (5 bases). V was shortened by 7 bases and J by 4 bases, with 19 bases between the two germline ends. This CDR3 is 15 amino acids long. Germline CDR1 and CDR2: LNHNV and YYDKDF (reference sequence). DNA for the CDR3: TGTGCCACCAAGTTATACCCGGGGGTTGGCACTGAAGCTTTCTTT. Its translation: CATKLYPGVGTEAFF.

The chain combines TRBV12-5 with TRBJ2-7; a possible D gene is TRBD2 (6 bases). Germline lookup yields CDR1 LGHNT and CDR2 FRNRAP. The CDR3 runs to 16 residues. V lost 1 base and J lost 0, with 13 bases in between. CDR3: CASGLDLGTPSYEQYF. The DNA for the CDR3 is TGTGCTAGTGGTTTGGACCTGGGGACTCCCTCCTACGAGCAGTACTTC.

In this sample, this clone turned up once. The chain recombines TRBV7-2 with TRBJ2-7, with D possibly TRBD1 on 5 matching bases. The germline V gene encodes CDR1 SGHTA and CDR2 FQGNSA. The CDR3 runs 15 residues. Trimming pared 2 bases from V and 6 bases from J, leaving 17 bases between. DNA for the CDR3: TGTGCCAGCAGCTTACAGGGCCCCACTACGAGCGAGCAGTACTTC. Amino acid sequence: CASSLQGPTTSEQYF.